A single sample is the source of the 13 T cell receptor beta chains below, sequenced in a study of blood T cell repertoires in COVID-19 (dated by TCRdb to 2020 to 2022). The library came from the immunoSEQ multiplex PCR assay. The table comes from immuneACCESS by way of TCRdb, which keeps in-frame sequences with V and J called. Part of the clones is missing from these tables; in studies checked, under half for an unresolved V gene and the rest for unknown reasons. The table for this sample lists over 600,000 clones; about 90% of them were counted only once. The ten largest clones capture approximately 0.3% of the sample. Sequencing was carried out using peripheral blood. The receptors originated from a woman younger than 35 with acute or convalescent COVID-19.

The CDR3 region is CASSQVARGHQPQHF. The CDR3 DNA follows: TGCGCCAGCAGCCAAGTAGCCAGGGGGCATCAGCCCCAGCATTTT. The V gene is TRBV4-1, the J gene TRBJ1-5; 8 bases fit TRBD1. The CDR3 is 15 amino acids. After removal of 1 base from V and 5 bases from J, the junction contained 4 bases not matched to a gene. Germline values: CDR1 MGHRA, CDR2 YSYEKL.

The CDR3 bases are TGCGCCAGCAGCTTGAAAGCGGGGGGCCGAACAGATACGCAGTATTTT. It encodes CASSLKAGGRTDTQYF. The rearrangement links TRBV5-1 to TRBJ2-3; 9 bases agree with TRBD2. The V gene end was trimmed by 1 base and the J gene end by 3 bases; junction bases not matched to a gene: 6. CDR1 is SGHRS, CDR2 YFSETQ, per germline. The CDR3 spans 16 residues.

Details on this clone: The identical CDR3 is also encoded by other nucleotide sequences in the sample. The chain carries TRBV18 and TRBJ1-1, with D tentatively TRBD1 (5 bases). Germline V gene lookup returns CDR1 KGHSH and CDR2 LQKENI. CDR3 length equals 13 residues. Trimming took off 3 bases at V and 3 bases at J, with 8 bases between the two ends. The CDR3 region is CASSPDRHTEAFF. DNA for the CDR3: TGTGCCAGCTCACCCGACAGACACACTGAAGCTTTCTTT.

The CDR3 loop is CASSSIGQGEEKLFF. The CDR3 nucleotides read TGTGCCAGCAGCTCCATCGGACAGGGAGAGGAAAAACTGTTTTTT. The J gene is TRBJ1-4, the V gene TRBV7-2; TRBD1 agrees at 8 bases. V shed 4 bases and J 8 bases; nucleotides not matched to a gene: 9. The CDR3 contains 15 residues. Germline V gene sequence: CDR1 SGHTA, CDR2 FQGNSA.

This chain links TRBV11-1 with TRBJ2-1; D is perhaps TRBD1 (5 bases). In germline, CDR1 is SGHAT, CDR2 FQDESV (reference sequence). Trimming left V 5 bases short and J 3 bases short, with 17 bases between. This CDR3 is 16 amino acids long. The CDR3 nucleotides read TGTGCCAGCAGCACTACCTGGGAAGGACACTACAATGAGCAGTTCTTC. As protein: CASSTTWEGHYNEQFF.

The CDR3 loop reads CASSLGQFSYGYTF. The CDR3, as DNA: TGTGCCAGCAGCTTGGGCCAGTTCAGTTATGGCTACACCTTC. The chain is built from TRBV5-6 and TRBJ1-2; D unclear. The CDR3 totals 14 residues. V dropped 0 bases and J dropped 5 bases, with 11 bases sitting between them. The V gene's germline CDR1 is SGHDT and CDR2 YYEEEE.

As for this clone: This sample includes further DNA sequences coding for the same CDR3. The chain links TRBV18 to TRBJ1-1; a possible D gene is TRBD1 (5 bases). Germline CDR1 and CDR2: KGHSH and LQKENI. The V end lost 3 bases, the J end lost 1 base, and 6 bases lay between the germline ends. The length of the CDR3 is 13 residues. The DNA for the CDR3 is TGTGCCAGCTCACCCGGGGGGAACACTGAAGCTTTCTTT. As protein: CASSPGGNTEAFF.

The rearrangement joins TRBV4-3 to TRBJ1-5; possibly TRBD1 for D (5 bases). V lost 2 bases and J 6 bases, leaving 14 bases between the germline ends. The V gene's germline CDR1 is LGHNA and CDR2 YSLEER. The CDR3 consists of 15 residues. CDR3 DNA: TGCGCCAGCAGCCAAAAATACCAGGGAATTCAGCCCCAGCATTTT. Its translation: CASSQKYQGIQPQHF.

The rearrangement uses TRBV5-6 and TRBJ2-3, with 10 bases identical to TRBD2. The CDR3 sequence is 15 residues long. Germline CDR1 and CDR2: SGHDT and YYEEEE. J was trimmed by 2 bases and V by 2 bases; bases with no gene match: 2. The CDR3 DNA reads as TGTGCCAGCAGCTTACTAGCGGGGTTCACAGATACGCAGTATTTT. Residues: CASSLLAGFTDTQYF.

The CDR3 reads CASSTSDSLVYGYTF. The CDR3 DNA is TGTGCCAGCAGCACCTCCGACAGCCTAGTATATGGCTACACCTTC. The chain combines TRBV7-9 with TRBJ1-2; tentative D call: TRBD1 (5 bases). Between the trimmed V and J ends, which lost 5 bases and 5 bases, there was a span of 18 bases. Germline CDR1 and CDR2: SEHNR and FQNEAQ (reference sequence). This CDR3 spans 15 amino acids.

The chain couples TRBV28 to TRBJ1-5, with a possible D match to TRBD1 (6 bases). The V and J ends lost 4 bases and 5 bases respectively, with 9 bases between them. CDR3 length equals 13 residues. Per germline, CDR1 MDHEN and CDR2 SYDVKM. CDR3 protein: CASSSQGHQPQHF. DNA for the CDR3: TGTGCCAGCAGTTCACAGGGCCATCAGCCCCAGCATTTT.

This clone was seen more than once but under ten times. This chain joins TRBV20-1 and TRBJ2-1, with D hard to call. The CDR3 runs 13 residues. The germline gives CDR1 DFQATT, CDR2 SNEGSKA (reference sequence). Trimming shortened V by 3 bases and J by 1 base, and 7 bases separated the two germline ends. The CDR3 DNA reads as TGCAGTGCTAGTAGCAGGTCCTACAATGAGCAGTTCTTC. This codes for CSASSRSYNEQFF.

V usage is TRBV5-1 and J usage is TRBJ1-6; D is uncertain. The V gene's germline CDR1 is SGHRS and CDR2 YFSETQ. The V and J ends lost 0 bases and 7 bases respectively, with 14 bases between them. The CDR3 runs to 16 residues. This chain's CDR3 is CASSLAGEGANSPLHF. CDR3 bases: TGCGCCAGCAGCTTGGCCGGGGAGGGTGCGAATTCACCCCTCCACTTT.